The 14 T cell receptor beta chains listed next were all sequenced from one sample in a study of blood T cell repertoires in COVID-19. Assay: immunoSEQ multiplex PCR; the TCRdb copy retains only in-frame clones and omits some. The sample contains a few hundred thousand clones, roughly 87% of which appear only once. What was sequenced was PBMCs or T cells enriched from blood (not recorded which). These receptors all stem from a woman under 30 who had recovered from COVID-19.

This chain uses TRBV3-1 (or the pseudogene TRBV3-2) with TRBJ2-7; a weak D match, TRBD1 (6 bases). This CDR3 region has 14 residues. Germline lookup yields CDR1 LGHDT and CDR2 YNNKEL (reference sequence). V was shortened by 0 bases and J by 3 bases, with 9 bases between the two germline ends. CDR3 nucleotide sequence: TGTGCCAGCAGCCAAGAGAACAGGGACTACGAGCAGTACTTC. Protein product: CASSQENRDYEQYF.

The chain recombines TRBV11-2 with TRBJ2-7; possible D gene TRBD2, 6 bases. The V end lost 5 bases, the J end lost 1 base, and 15 bases lay between the germline ends. Germline CDR1 is SGHAT and CDR2 is FQNNGV. This CDR3 comprises 15 residues. The CDR3 is CASSHQFGRSYEQYF. Here the CDR3 DNA reads TGTGCCAGCAGCCATCAATTCGGGAGATCCTACGAGCAGTACTTC.

This clone was detected only once. The chain combines TRBV25-1 with TRBJ2-1; 9 positions match TRBD1. Per the germline V gene, CDR1 is MGHDK and CDR2 is SYGVNS. V lost 8 bases and J lost 9; bases outside the gene matches: 14. The length of the CDR3 is 15 residues. CDR3 loop: CASRDREHRSLEQFF. As DNA, the CDR3 is TGTGCCAGCCGGGACAGGGAACACCGTAGCCTTGAGCAGTTCTTC. The full variable domain, its missing parts supplied by reference TRBV25-1 and TRBJ2-1, is EADIYQTPRYLVIGTGKKITLECSQTMGHDKMYWYQQDPGMELHLIHYSYGVNSTEKGDLSSESTVSRIRTEHFPLTLESARPSHTSQYLCASRDREHRSLEQFFGPGTRLTVL.

The chain couples TRBV18 to TRBJ2-5, with D perhaps TRBD1 (5 bases). Trimming took off 0 bases at V and 5 bases at J, with 7 bases between the two ends. The germline V gene has CDR1 KGHSH and CDR2 LQKENI. The length of the CDR3 is 13 residues. CDR3 nucleotides: TGTGCCAGCTCACCACCTGCAGGGGAGACCCAGTACTTC. Residues: CASSPPAGETQYF.

V and J are TRBV5-4 and TRBJ2-5, with no clear D. The CDR3 contains 13 residues. V shed 0 bases and J shed 1 base, with 4 bases lying between them. Germline-derived CDR1 and CDR2 are SGHNT and YYREEE (reference sequence). CDR3 amino acids: CASSLASQETQYF. The CDR3 DNA reads TGTGCCAGCAGCTTGGCTAGCCAAGAGACCCAGTACTTC.

The gene calls are TRBV6-1 and TRBJ1-2; D gene uncertain. CDR1 MNHNS and CDR2 SASEGT come from the germline V gene. V was trimmed by 3 bases and J by 5 bases, leaving 16 bases between them. This CDR3 spans 15 amino acids. CDR3 DNA sequence: TGTGCCAGCAGTGACGTAGGACTGCCCTTTTATGGCTACACCTTC. This translates into CASSDVGLPFYGYTF.

The chain has TRBV6-5 and TRBJ1-4; D unresolved. Trimming left V 6 bases short and J 8 bases short, with 19 bases between. Germline assignment: CDR1 MNHEY and CDR2 SVGAGI. This CDR3 has 15 amino acids. The CDR3 bases are TGTGCCAGCAGCCGCCGGCCCCCGCGGCGCGAAAAACTGTTTTTT. Translated, it gives CASSRRPPRREKLFF.

About this clone itself: One end of the junction is discordant with germline, which a read error may explain. V is TRBV3-1 (or the pseudogene TRBV3-2) and J is TRBJ1-2, with 9 bases that match TRBD1. CDR3 length: 14 residues. Germline CDR1 LGHDT, CDR2 YNNKEL (reference sequence). The CDR3 DNA sequence: TGTGCCAGCAGCCACCGGGACAGGGACTATGGCTACATCTTC. It specifies CASSHRDRDYGYIF.

This clone was counted between two and nine times. The genes are TRBV30 and TRBJ1-2, with D unresolved. Trimming took 0 bases from V and 5 from J, leaving 10 bases between them. The germline gives CDR1 GTSNPN, CDR2 SVGIG (reference sequence). The CDR3 has 13 amino acids. CDR3: CAWSVLSHYGYTF. The CDR3 bases are TGTGCCTGGAGTGTACTTTCCCATTATGGCTACACCTTC.

V usage is TRBV20-1 and J usage is TRBJ1-2; 7 nucleotides line up with TRBD1. The CDR3 covers 12 residues. Trimming cost V 3 bases and J 6 bases; bases outside gene matches: 4. Germline V gene data show CDR1 as DFQATT and CDR2 as SNEGSKA (reference sequence). The CDR3 region has the DNA TGCAGTGCTAGTAACAGGGGTCATGGCTACACCTTC. Protein product: CSASNRGHGYTF.

This chain connects TRBV7-2 to TRBJ1-2; TRBD1 might be the D (5 bases). From germline, CDR1 is SGHTA and CDR2 FQGNSA. Between the trimmed V and J ends, which lost 3 bases and 2 bases, there was a span of 16 bases. This CDR3 contains 16 residues. The CDR3: CASSFRGPGLNYGYTF. CDR3 sequence (DNA): TGTGCCAGCAGCTTTAGGGGTCCGGGTTTGAACTATGGCTACACCTTC.

The chain has TRBV9 and TRBJ2-6; a weak D match, TRBD2 (7 bases). This CDR3 has 17 amino acids. Trimming pared 2 bases from V and 2 bases from J, leaving 14 bases between. Germline V gene lookup returns CDR1 SGDLS and CDR2 YYNGEE. The DNA for the CDR3 is TGTGCCAGCAGCGTCGGTGGGGGGGCCGCTGGGGCCAACGTCCTGACTTTC. It is translated as CASSVGGGAAGANVLTF.

This chain links TRBV7-8 with TRBJ2-3, with 14 bases matching TRBD2. J gave up 6 bases and V 4 bases, and 15 bases lay outside the gene matches. This CDR3 region has 19 residues. Germline CDR1 SGHVS, CDR2 FQNEAQ. The DNA of the CDR3 is TGTGCCAGCAGCTGGGGACTAGCGGGAGATTGGTCGTCGACGGATACGCAGTATTTT. This gives the protein CASSWGLAGDWSSTDTQYF.

This chain connects TRBV28 to TRBJ2-3; the D is unclear. V lost 6 bases and J 5 bases, leaving 12 bases between the germline ends. Looked up from germline, CDR1 is MDHEN and CDR2 is SYDVKM. CDR3 length equals 13 residues. The CDR3 protein is CASSLGLGDTQYF. CDR3 nucleotides: TGTGCCAGCAGCCTTGGGCTGGGAGATACGCAGTATTTT.